One T cell receptor beta chain is described in this entry. Germline V gene sequence: CDR1 MDHEN, CDR2 SYDVKM. Trimming left V 3 bases short and J 3 bases short, with 9 bases between. This CDR3 comprises 13 residues. This record belongs to a study of shared clonotypes between healthy human individuals. CD45RO-negative, CCR7-positively selected cells formed the naive CD8 fraction, excluding terminally differentiated effector memory CD45RA+ cells. Generated by immunoSEQ multiplex PCR, the TCRdb table keeps only in-frame clones and is missing some. The table includes approximately 1.9 million clones, just over 90% detected once.

The sample comprised naive CD8+ T cells from PBMCs. The chain employs TRBV28 and TRBJ2-7; D not certain. The source of this sequence is a man aged 18 to 29 in good health. Some clones in this sample may be carry-over from other donors' samples. The CDR3 is CASSLVGFYEQYF. The CDR3 nucleotides are TGTGCCAGCAGTTTGGTGGGTTTCTACGAGCAGTACTTC.